Each of the 12 T cell receptor beta chains below was sequenced from the same sample in a study of blood T cell repertoires in COVID-19. Using immunoSEQ multiplex PCR, the repertoire was profiled, and TCRdb retains in-frame clones only, with some absent. Here the sample spans around 310,000 clones, about 88% being singletons. The sequenced material came from peripheral blood. Every receptor here comes from a woman aged 60-75 years with acute or convalescent COVID-19.

J is TRBJ1-2 and V is TRBV9, with D possibly TRBD1 on 5 matching bases. The germline V and J ends were trimmed by 0 bases and 3 bases, with 9 bases remaining between them. Per the germline V gene, CDR1 is SGDLS and CDR2 is YYNGEE. This CDR3 comprises 14 residues. CDR3 sequence (DNA): TGTGCCAGCAGCGTAGGTGTAGGGGACTATGGCTACACCTTC. Protein product: CASSVGVGDYGYTF.

This clone was detected only once. This chain links TRBV6-6 with TRBJ1-5; D is uncertain. V shed 5 bases and J shed 4 bases, with 15 bases lying between them. Looked up from germline, CDR1 is MNHNY and CDR2 is SVGAGI (reference sequence). The CDR3 consists of 15 residues. CDR3 residues: CASSTSGGSNQPQHF. CDR3 bases: TGTGCCAGCAGTACGTCAGGAGGATCAAATCAGCCCCAGCATTTT.

This sequence joins TRBV24-1 and TRBJ1-4; perhaps TRBD1 as D (5 bases). V lost 3 bases, J lost 3 bases, and 13 bases lay in between. Germline CDR1 is KGHDR and CDR2 is SFDVKD. The CDR3 is 16 residues long. The CDR3 protein is CATSDPTRGANEKLFF. In DNA form, the CDR3 reads TGTGCCACCAGTGATCCGACGCGGGGGGCTAATGAAAAACTGTTTTTT.

The chain uses TRBV7-8 and TRBJ2-7; D is undetermined. V lost 2 bases and J 1 base, leaving 12 bases between the germline ends. Germline-derived CDR1 and CDR2 are SGHVS and FQNEAQ. CDR3 length: 15 amino acids. CDR3 nucleotide sequence: TGTGCCAGCAGCTTATCAACTGTCTCATCCTACGAGCAGTACTTC. Translation gives CASSLSTVSSYEQYF.

The chain joins TRBV19 to TRBJ1-1; TRBD1 matches 10 bases. The V gene's germline CDR1 is LNHDA and CDR2 SQIVND (reference sequence). V shed 3 bases, J shed 2 bases, and the junction held 3 bases outside the gene matches. This CDR3 region has 15 residues. CDR3 region: CASSMGQGLNTEAFF. The CDR3 bases are TGTGCCAGTAGTATGGGACAGGGGCTTAACACTGAAGCTTTCTTT.

The chain recombines TRBV5-1 with TRBJ2-7; 7 nucleotides agree with TRBD1. The CDR3 loop spans 14 amino acids. Per germline, CDR1 SGHRS and CDR2 YFSETQ. V shed 2 bases and J 4 bases; nucleotides not matched to a gene: 6. The CDR3 protein is CASSFFDREYEQYF. As DNA, the CDR3 is TGCGCCAGCAGCTTTTTTGACAGGGAATACGAGCAGTACTTC.

This clone was detected a few times. The V and J genes are TRBV29-1 and TRBJ1-2; D unresolved. The ends were cut back, 2 bases at V and 7 bases at J, with 20 bases in the middle. The V gene's germline CDR1 is SQVTM and CDR2 ANQGSEA. The CDR3 runs 15 residues. CDR3 nucleotides: TGCAGCGTTGAATTATCGGAGGGCAGAGGTGGTGGCTACACCTTC. Its protein product is CSVELSEGRGGGYTF. Drawing the rest from reference TRBV29-1 and TRBJ1-2, the complete variable domain is SAVISQKPSRDICQRGTSLTIQCQVDSQVTMMFWYRQQPGQSLTLIATANQGSEATYESGFVIDKFPISRPNLTFSTLTVSNMSPEDSSIYLCSVELSEGRGGGYTFGSGTRLTVV.

The rearrangement links TRBV15 to TRBJ2-5, with 8 bases that match TRBD1. The CDR3 is 16 residues long. Germline V CDR1 and CDR2: LNHNV, YYDKDF (reference sequence). Germline trimming cut 0 bases from V and 2 bases from J; bases unmatched to any gene: 5. CDR3 protein: CATSRDGTGGQETQYF. The CDR3 nucleotides are TGTGCCACCAGCAGAGATGGAACAGGGGGTCAAGAGACCCAGTACTTC.

The rearrangement joins TRBV7-8 to TRBJ2-5; 15 bases are shared with TRBD2. The CDR3 sequence is 17 residues long. The J segment lost 1 base and the V segment lost 5 bases, leaving 5 bases of the junction unmatched. Germline CDR1 SGHVS, CDR2 FQNEAQ. The CDR3, as DNA: TGTGCCAGCAGCCCATGGACTAGCGGGGGGGCCCAAGAGACCCAGTACTTC. It is translated as CASSPWTSGGAQETQYF.

The genes are TRBV19 and TRBJ2-3; D remains unclear. Germline V gene lookup returns CDR1 LNHDA and CDR2 SQIVND (reference sequence). The CDR3 covers 13 residues. V shed 3 bases and J shed 4 bases, with 8 bases lying between them. CDR3 DNA: TGTGCCAGTAGTATCAGCGCGTCAGATACGCAGTATTTT. It yields the protein CASSISASDTQYF.

The chain links TRBV19 to TRBJ2-1; 8 bases match TRBD1. V was clipped by 8 bases and J by 6 bases; unmatched bases: 6. The CDR3 totals 13 residues. In germline, CDR1 is LNHDA, CDR2 SQIVND (reference sequence). The CDR3 nucleotides read TGTGCCAGTCGCTCCACAGGGGGCAATGAGCAGTTCTTC. It encodes CASRSTGGNEQFF.

The chain employs TRBV7-2 and TRBJ2-7; the match to TRBD2 covers 7 bases. V lost 6 bases and J lost 7; bases outside the gene matches: 12. The germline CDR1 and CDR2 sequences are SGHTA and FQGNSA. The CDR3 covers 14 residues. CDR3: CASSRIEREYEQYF. The CDR3 DNA is TGTGCCAGCAGTCGTATTGAGCGGGAATATGAGCAGTACTTC.